The 22 T cell receptor beta chains below come from one sample, sequenced in a study of T-cell memory formation after mild COVID-19. One entry per CDR3 protein results from TCRdb running MiXCR on the 5' RACE reads. Among over 350,000 distinct CDR3 sequences listed, 20% to 25% were seen once. The material sequenced was PBMCs or a T cell subset sorted from them (not recorded which). The receptors stem from an adult woman who had mild COVID-19 (a few samples of this study predate the infection). Cell type and time point are not known.

This clonotype was counted only a few times. This chain connects TRBV12-3 or TRBV12-4 to TRBJ2-7; 10 bases fit TRBD1. The CDR3 length is 15 residues. Trimming at V came to 5 bases and at J to 5 bases, leaving 9 bases not matched to a gene. The CDR3 bases are TGTGCCAGCAGTATACTCCGGGACAGGGGCAACGAGCAGTACTTC. Protein product: CASSILRDRGNEQYF.

This clonotype was observed a single time. In DNA, the CDR3 is TGTGCCAGCTCACCAACCCCTAGCGGGGGGGCCTCAGCCAAAAACATTCAGTACTTC. Amino acids: CASSPTPSGGASAKNIQYF. The V and J genes are TRBV18 and TRBJ2-4; 12 bases line up with TRBD2. This CDR3 contains 19 residues. Trimming cost V 2 bases and J 0 bases; bases outside gene matches: 8. Germline loops: CDR1 KGHSH, CDR2 LQKENI. Full variable domain (remainder filled in from reference TRBV18 and TRBJ2-4): NAGVMQNPRHLVRRRGQEARLRCSPMKGHSHVYWYRQLPEEGLKFMVYLQKENIIDESGMPKERFSAEFPKEGPSILRIQQVVRGDSAAYFCASSPTPSGGASAKNIQYFGAGTRLSVL.

This clonotype was detected once. This rearrangement joins TRBV24-1 to TRBJ2-7; D is uncertain. There are 13 residues in the CDR3. The germline gives CDR1 KGHDR, CDR2 SFDVKD. With 3 bases removed from V and 0 bases from J, the gap between germline ends came to 5 bases. The CDR3 here is CATSDPNSYEQYF. CDR3 DNA sequence: TGTGCCACCAGTGATCCGAACTCCTACGAGCAGTACTTC.

This clonotype was seen more than once but under ten times. The DNA of the CDR3 is TGTGCCAGCAGCCAAGAGTTCTCGACACGAGAGACCCAGTACTTC. This gives the protein CASSQEFSTRETQYF. The rearrangement joins TRBV3-1 to TRBJ2-5; D ambiguous. The V and J ends lost 0 bases and 4 bases respectively, with 12 bases between them. This CDR3 is 15 amino acids long. Germline-derived CDR1 and CDR2 are LGHDT and YNNKEL (reference sequence).

CDR3 DNA sequence: TGTGCCAGCTCACCAACACTGGAGGAAAAACTGTTTTTT. Encoded protein: CASSPTLEEKLFF. The chain is built from TRBV18 and TRBJ1-4; no clear D. CDR1 and CDR2 (germline): KGHSH, LQKENI. Trimming left V 2 bases short and J 8 bases short, with 9 bases between. The CDR3 consists of 13 residues.

Notes on this clonotype: Relative to the germline gene, one junction end is altered; a read error may explain this. The chain is built from TRBV27 and TRBJ1-2; D gene uncertain. The germline CDR1 and CDR2 sequences are MNHEY and SMNVEV (reference sequence). The CDR3 is 11 amino acids. DNA for the CDR3: TGTGCCAGCCTCGAACGGTCCATTTTGTTCTTC. This sequence encodes CASLERSILFF.

There are many counts of this clonotype. This chain joins TRBV6-4 and TRBJ2-2; D is unresolved. The CDR3 is 13 residues long. V lost 2 bases and J lost 3, with 4 bases in between. From germline, CDR1 is MRHNA and CDR2 SNTAGT. DNA for the CDR3: TGTGCCAGCAGTGACAGGGACACCGGGGAGCTGTTTTTT. Its protein is CASSDRDTGELFF.

The genes are TRBV5-1 and TRBJ1-5; a possible D gene is TRBD1 (5 bases). Germline V gene sequence: CDR1 SGHRS, CDR2 YFSETQ. This CDR3 is 15 amino acids long. Between the trimmed V and J ends, which lost 0 bases and 6 bases, there was a span of 13 bases. The CDR3 sequence: CASSLAGGTSQPQHF. The CDR3 region has the DNA TGCGCCAGCAGCTTGGCCGGAGGGACGTCTCAGCCCCAGCATTTT. Together with reference TRBV5-1 and TRBJ1-5, the CDR3 gives the full variable domain: KAGVTQTPRYLIKTRGQQVTLSCSPISGHRSVSWYQQTPGQGLQFLFEYFSETQRNKGNFPGRFSGRQFSNSRSEMNVSTLELGDSALYLCASSLAGGTSQPQHFGDGTRLSIL.

V usage is TRBV7-9 and J usage is TRBJ2-1, with a possible D match to TRBD1 (5 bases). CDR1 is SEHNR, CDR2 FQNEAQ, per germline (reference sequence). Trimming left V 4 bases short and J 7 bases short, with 11 bases between. The CDR3 has 13 residues. CDR3 nucleotide sequence: TGTGCCAGCAGCTCTCGGACACGTAATGAGCAGTTCTTC. Translated, it gives CASSSRTRNEQFF.

The chain employs TRBV7-2 and TRBJ2-1; 7 bases line up with TRBD1. CDR3 length: 14 amino acids. CDR1 and CDR2 (germline): SGHTA, FQGNSA. Trimming at V came to 8 bases and at J to 5 bases, leaving 9 bases not matched to a gene. Written as DNA, the CDR3 is TGTGCCAGCCGGAAGGGACAGAATAACAATGAGCAGTTCTTC. Translation: CASRKGQNNNEQFF.

This clonotype has ten or more counts. J is TRBJ2-1 and V is TRBV5-1; 14 nucleotides line up with TRBD2. The trim removed 4 bases at V and 8 bases at J, leaving 8 bases unmatched. The germline CDR1 and CDR2 sequences are SGHRS and YFSETQ. This CDR3 is built from 16 residues. The CDR3: CASSRGLAGEHDEQFF. Here the CDR3 DNA reads TGCGCCAGCAGCCGGGGACTAGCGGGGGAACACGATGAGCAGTTCTTC.

This chain joins TRBV15 and TRBJ2-7; D possibly corresponds to TRBD1 (6 bases). CDR3 size: 13 residues. The germline CDR1 and CDR2 sequences are LNHNV and YYDKDF (reference sequence). Trimming removed 6 bases from V and 4 bases from J, with 13 bases in between. In DNA form, the CDR3 reads TGTGCCACCAGATTGACAGGATCGTACGAGCAGTACTTC. Translated: CATRLTGSYEQYF.

There are many counts of this clonotype. The chain has TRBV5-1 and TRBJ2-3; a weak D match, TRBD1 (5 bases). V lost 5 bases to trimming and J lost 3 bases, with 10 bases between them. The germline V gene encodes CDR1 SGHRS and CDR2 YFSETQ. This CDR3 region has 13 residues. As DNA, the CDR3 is TGCGCCAGCAGACTGACAGTAACAGATACGCAGTATTTT. Translation gives CASRLTVTDTQYF.

This clonotype was picked up a small number of times. The V and J genes are TRBV2 and TRBJ1-4; the D gene is possibly TRBD1 (5 bases). The V and J ends lost 7 bases and 5 bases respectively, with 17 bases between them. The CDR3 extends over 15 amino acids. In germline, CDR1 is SNHLY, CDR2 FYNNEI. The CDR3 spells CASTLGRGENEKLFF. The CDR3 DNA reads as TGTGCCAGCACCTTGGGTAGGGGAGAAAATGAAAAACTGTTTTTT.

This chain connects TRBV4-1 to TRBJ1-4; D unresolved. The germline gives CDR1 MGHRA, CDR2 YSYEKL. CDR3 length: 16 amino acids. Trimming cost V 4 bases and J 0 bases, with 12 bases left between them. Here the CDR3 reads CASSPHHAATNEKLFF. CDR3 in DNA: TGCGCCAGCAGCCCCCACCATGCAGCAACTAATGAAAAACTGTTTTTT.

The table lists this clonotype with a few counts. CDR3 in DNA: TGTGCCACCAGCGAAGAGACAGGGGCGAGTGAAAAACTGTTTTTT. Its protein product is CATSEETGASEKLFF. The rearrangement links TRBV24-1 to TRBJ1-4; 8 bases are a match to TRBD1. From germline, CDR1 is KGHDR and CDR2 SFDVKD. V lost 7 bases and J lost 7; bases outside the gene matches: 10. CDR3 length: 15 amino acids.

This clonotype was seen more than once but under ten times. This chain uses TRBV4-3 with TRBJ2-7; D perhaps matches TRBD2 (7 bases). This CDR3 has 16 amino acids. V lost 1 base, J lost 1 base, and 14 bases lay in between. Per germline, CDR1 LGHNA and CDR2 YSLEER. The CDR3 nucleotides read TGCGCCAGCAGCCAAGTCCGGGGGGCGAGTTCCTACGAGCAGTACTTC. This encodes CASSQVRGASSYEQYF.

This clonotype was counted a few times. The V call is TRBV11-2, the J call TRBJ2-1; TRBD2 is a possible D gene (5 bases). Germline loops: CDR1 SGHAT, CDR2 FQNNGV. The CDR3 runs 15 residues. Trimming pared 4 bases from V and 8 bases from J, leaving 18 bases between. The CDR3 sequence: CASSYPGIQSDEQFF. The DNA of the CDR3 is TGTGCCAGCAGCTATCCGGGGATCCAATCCGATGAGCAGTTCTTC.

This clonotype was seen more than once but under ten times. This chain links TRBV20-1 with TRBJ1-1; D might be TRBD1 (5 bases). The germline gives CDR1 DFQATT, CDR2 SNEGSKA (reference sequence). V shed 5 bases and J shed 5 bases, with 15 bases lying between them. This CDR3 contains 13 residues. Written as DNA, the CDR3 is TGCAGTGCTTCCAGCGGGGGGACGACTGAAGCTTTCTTT. Translating it yields CSASSGGTTEAFF.

The chain links TRBV7-9 to TRBJ2-5; D possibly matches TRBD1 or TRBD2 (5 bases each). The CDR3 spans 14 residues. Germline CDR1 reads SEHNR; CDR2 reads FQNEAQ (reference sequence). V was clipped by 5 bases and J by 5 bases, with 15 bases between them. In DNA form, the CDR3 reads TGTGCCAGCAGCCGAACGGGACCGGGTGAGACCCAGTACTTC. Translation: CASSRTGPGETQYF.

The V call is TRBV5-8, the J call TRBJ1-2, with a weak D call TRBD1 (5 bases). The germline V gene has CDR1 SGHTS and CDR2 YDEGEE. This CDR3 comprises 14 residues. Trimming took 2 bases from V and 10 from J, leaving 18 bases between them. In DNA, the CDR3 is TGTGCCAGCAGCTTCCGAGATTTCCCGGGGGACTACACCTTC. This codes for CASSFRDFPGDYTF.

The chain couples TRBV6-5 to TRBJ1-1; 7 bases agree with TRBD1. Germline loops: CDR1 MNHEY, CDR2 SVGAGI. The CDR3 totals 14 residues. V shed 6 bases, J shed 5 bases, and the junction held 9 bases outside the gene matches. CDR3 in amino acids: CASSSPQQGTEAFF. In DNA form, the CDR3 reads TGTGCCAGCAGCTCACCTCAACAGGGGACTGAAGCTTTCTTT.